A selection of T cell receptor beta chains follows, all from one sample in a study of blood T cells in healthy people across ages. From the 5' RACE reads, TCRdb called clonotypes with MiXCR, one entry per CDR3 protein. The sample shows roughly 680,000 distinct CDR3 sequences, over 40% of them seen only once. Sequenced: blood. The source is an elderly woman in good health. CDR3s include the opening cysteine and the closing phenylalanine or tryptophan. The D gene is left open where the match is weak. Rows may omit the clone size; those that give it use once, few, many or a size class.

-	TRBJ1-4	-	TRBV20-1	TGCAGTGCTCCGGAAGTTAATGAAAAACTGTTTTTT	CSAPEVNEKLFF
many	TRBJ1-2	-	TRBV30	TGTGCCTGGAGGAGCGATGGCAATGGCTACACCTTC	CAWRSDGNGYTF
-	TRBJ2-3	TRBD2	TRBV7-2	TGTGCCAGCAGCTTTACTAGCGGGGCTTCCCAAGATACGCAGTATTTT	CASSFTSGASQDTQYF
few	TRBJ1-5	-	TRBV7-2	TGTGCCAGCAGCTTAGAGGTTTCTGGTCAGCCCCAGCATTTT	CASSLEVSGQPQHF
many	TRBJ1-5	-	TRBV7-9	TGTGCCAGCAGCCCCCCGACGGGCTGGCCCCAGCATTTT	CASSPPTGWPQHF
-	TRBJ1-2	-	TRBV2	TGTGCCAGCAGGGTAGGGGACCGCGGCTACACCTTC	CASRVGDRGYTF
-	TRBJ2-1	TRBD2	TRBV7-9	TGTGCCAGCAGCGATAGCGGGAGAAACTCCTACAATGAGCAGTTCTTC	CASSDSGRNSYNEQFF
-	TRBJ2-7	-	TRBV7-8	TGTGCCAGCAGCGAGGTCTCCTACGAGCAGTACTTC	CASSEVSYEQYF
-	TRBJ2-5	-	TRBV20-1	TGCAGTGCTAGGAGGACTTCTCAAGAGACCCAGTACTTC	CSARRTSQETQYF
-	TRBJ2-2	-	TRBV7-9	TGTGCCAGCAGCTTCGGATACTCCACCGGGGAGCTGTTTTTT	CASSFGYSTGELFF
few	TRBJ2-2	TRBD2	TRBV6-1	TGTGCCAGCAGTGTTCGGCTAGCGGGGACCGGGGAGCTGTTTTTT	CASSVRLAGTGELFF
-	TRBJ2-5	TRBD2	TRBV5-1	TGCGCCAGCAGCCCCCTGACTAGCAGCTCCTACAAGCAGTACTTC	CASSPLTSSSYKQYF
few	TRBJ1-1	-	TRBV9	TGTGCCAGCAGAGGCAGCAGCGTTGAAGCTTTCTTT	CASRGSSVEAFF
-	TRBJ2-3	-	TRBV12-3/TRBV12-4	TGTGCCAGCAGTTTCCAGAGACTTAGAGCAGATGCGCAATATTTT	CASSFQRLRADAQYF
many	TRBJ2-1	-	TRBV6-5	TGTGCCAGCAGTTACTCCCCCGGGCCCTACAATGAGCAGTTCTTC	CASSYSPGPYNEQFF
few	TRBJ2-1	-	TRBV7-7	TGTGCTAGCAGCGTAGTACAGCACAATGAGCAGTTCTTC	CASSVVQHNEQFF
few	TRBJ2-1	-	TRBV20-1	TGCAGTGCTAGGCGACCAGGGACAAGGTACAATGAGCAGTTCTTC	CSARRPGTRYNEQFF
many	TRBJ1-2	TRBD1	TRBV20-1	TGCAGTGCTCCGGACAGGCCTTATGGCTACACCTTC	CSAPDRPYGYTF
-	TRBJ2-1	-	TRBV15	TGTGCCACCAGCAGAATTTTCAGGGGGGGAGTCCGGTTGGATGAGCAGTTCTTC	CATSRIFRGGVRLDEQFF
-	TRBJ2-7	TRBD1	TRBV20-1	TGCAGTGCTAGAAATGAGGCTCGACAGGGGGTCGGCGAGCAGTACTTC	CSARNEARQGVGEQYF
many	TRBJ2-5	-	TRBV6-5	TGTGCCAGCAGTTACTCCACTCAAGAGACCCAGTACTTC	CASSYSTQETQYF
-	TRBJ2-5	TRBD1	TRBV20-1	TGCAGTGCCCTTTTGACAGGGTTGGGCAATGAGCAGTACTTC	CSALLTGLGNEQYF
-	TRBJ2-6	-	TRBV28	TGTGCCAGCAGCCTACGGCCCTCTGGGGCCAACGTCCTGACTTTC	CASSLRPSGANVLTF
-	TRBJ2-5	-	TRBV5-1	TGCGCCAGCAGCGTCTTAATCGGAGAGACCCAGTACTTC	CASSVLIGETQYF
-	TRBJ2-1	-	TRBV28	TGTGCCAGCACCTTGGGGGGGGCGACGGGTAATGAGCAGTTCTTC	CASTLGGATGNEQFF
-	TRBJ1-2	-	TRBV7-2	TGTGCCAGCGGATTCCCAAACTATGGCTACACCTTC	CASGFPNYGYTF
-	TRBJ2-1	-	TRBV7-9	TGTGCCAGCAGCTTACTAGGGACTCCGGGGTCCTACAATGAGCAGTTCTTC	CASSLLGTPGSYNEQFF
-	TRBJ2-4	-	TRBV4-1	TGCGCCAGCAGCCAAGATTTAAGCCTTACGGATCCGTACTTC	CASSQDLSLTDPYF
many	TRBJ2-1	TRBD2	TRBV10-3	TGTGCCATCAGTGAGCGGGAGGTCTACAATGAGCAGTTCTTC	CAISEREVYNEQFF
-	TRBJ1-2	TRBD1	TRBV20-1	TGCAGTGCTAGAGGACAGGGCGGCGGCTATGGCTACACCTTC	CSARGQGGGYGYTF
many	TRBJ2-6	-	TRBV25-1	TGTGCCAGCAGTGCCCAGGGCGGGCTATTCTCTGGGGCCAACGTCCTGACTTTC	CASSAQGGLFSGANVLTF
-	TRBJ2-5	-	TRBV20-1	TGCAGTGCTAGTCGGGCGGGATTGGAAGAGACCCAGTACTTC	CSASRAGLEETQYF
-	TRBJ2-3	-	TRBV25-1	TGTGCCAGCAGTGTAGGGTCGACGCAGTATTTT	CASSVGSTQYF
many	TRBJ2-1	TRBD2	TRBV25-1	TGTGCCAGCAGTAGAGCCGGGAGGATCCATGAGCAGTTCTTC	CASSRAGRIHEQFF
-	TRBJ1-2	-	TRBV12-3/TRBV12-4	TGTGCCAGCAGTTTACCGCTATTTACTAACTATGGCTACACCTTC	CASSLPLFTNYGYTF
few	TRBJ2-5	TRBD2	TRBV20-1	TGCAGTGCTAGAGCTAGCGGGAATGAGCAGTACTTC	CSARASGNEQYF
many	TRBJ1-4	TRBD1	TRBV11-1	TGTGCCAGCAGCCAGAAGGGGGCCGCAACTAATGAAAAACTGTTTTTT	CASSQKGAATNEKLFF